This is a list of T cell receptor beta chains from one sample in a study of Graves' ophthalmopathy and Graves' hyperthyroidism. MiXCR, run by TCRdb on the multiplex PCR reads, gives a single entry per CDR3 protein. The sample consists of fewer than 650,000 distinct CDR3 sequences, approximately 21% of them appearing once. Sample: peripheral blood. These receptors originate from a woman younger than 35 with stable Graves' hyperthyroidism. Some clones in this sample may be carry-over from other donors' samples. The CDR3 runs from the conserved cysteine through the conserved F or W. The order of the fields is CDR3 length, V gene, J gene, D gene, clone size, CDR3 protein, CDR3 DNA. The D gene is left open where the match is weak. For some rows the clone size is stated as once, few or many, or as a class when expanded; others skip it.

>14|TRBV4-2|TRBJ2-7|TRBD1|many
CASSQVKTGTEQYF
TGTGCCAGCAGCCAAGTGAAGACAGGGACCGAGCAGTACTTC
>13|TRBV28|TRBJ2-4|NA|many
CASSRAPKNIQYF
TGTGCCAGCAGCAGAGCCCCCAAAAACATTCAGTACTTC
>16|TRBV4-1|TRBJ1-2|NA|NA
CASSQDTGSSNYGYTF
TGCGCCAGCAGCCAAGATACAGGGAGCTCTAACTATGGCTACACCTTC
>18|TRBV20-1|TRBJ2-4|NA|few
CSARPEALAQLAKNIKYF
TGCAGTGCTAGACCAGAGGCACTAGCCCAACTAGCCAAAAACATTAAGTACTTC
>13|TRBV27|TRBJ2-7|NA|NA
CASSFVTPLDQYF
TGTGCCAGCAGTTTCGTGACCCCCCTCGATCAGTACTTC
>14|TRBV19|TRBJ1-5|NA|NA
CASSLKTSNQPQHF
TGTGCCAGTAGTCTAAAGACAAGCAATCAGCCCCAGCATTTT
>12|TRBV28|TRBJ1-6|NA|NA
CASSLRHSPLHF
TGTGCCAGCAGTTTACGGCATTCACCCCTCCACTTT
>14|TRBV19|TRBJ2-7|TRBD1|many
CASSIGGQGYEQYF
TGTGCCAGTAGTATAGGCGGACAGGGATACGAGCAGTACTTC
>16|TRBV29-1|TRBJ2-7|TRBD2|many
CSVEMGGGSGPYEQYF
TGCAGCGTTGAAATGGGCGGGGGTAGCGGCCCCTACGAGCAGTACTTC
>12|TRBV29-1|TRBJ2-7|NA|many
CSVGRESGEQYF
TGCAGCGTTGGAAGGGAGTCAGGCGAGCAGTACTTC